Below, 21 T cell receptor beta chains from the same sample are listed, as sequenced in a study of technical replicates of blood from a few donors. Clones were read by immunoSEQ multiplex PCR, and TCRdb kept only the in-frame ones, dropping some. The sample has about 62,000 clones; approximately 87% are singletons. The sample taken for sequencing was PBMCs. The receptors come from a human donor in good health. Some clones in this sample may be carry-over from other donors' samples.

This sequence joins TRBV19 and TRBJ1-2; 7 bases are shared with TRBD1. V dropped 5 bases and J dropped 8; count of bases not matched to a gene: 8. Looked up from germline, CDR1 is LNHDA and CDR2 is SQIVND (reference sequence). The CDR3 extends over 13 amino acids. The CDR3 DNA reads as TGTGCCAGTAGTCCCGAGACAGGGTTCGGCTACACCTTC. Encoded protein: CASSPETGFGYTF.

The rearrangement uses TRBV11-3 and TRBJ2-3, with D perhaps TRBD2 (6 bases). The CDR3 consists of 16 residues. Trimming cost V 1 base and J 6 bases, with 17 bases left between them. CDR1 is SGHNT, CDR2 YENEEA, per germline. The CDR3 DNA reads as TGTGCCAGCAGCTTAGGATCTAACGGGGGTGGTGATACGCAGTATTTT. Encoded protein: CASSLGSNGGGDTQYF.

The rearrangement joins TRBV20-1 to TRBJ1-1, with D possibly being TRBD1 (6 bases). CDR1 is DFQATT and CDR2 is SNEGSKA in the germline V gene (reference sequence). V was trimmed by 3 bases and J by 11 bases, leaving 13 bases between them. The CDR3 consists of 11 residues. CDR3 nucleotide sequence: TGCAGTGCTAGTAAGACAGGCCACGCTTTCTTT. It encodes CSASKTGHAFF.

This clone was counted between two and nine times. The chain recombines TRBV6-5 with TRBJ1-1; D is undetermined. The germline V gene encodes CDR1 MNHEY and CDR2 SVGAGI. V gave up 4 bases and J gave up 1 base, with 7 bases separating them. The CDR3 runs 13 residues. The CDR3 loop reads CASSWRKNTEAFF. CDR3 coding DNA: TGTGCCAGCAGTTGGCGGAAGAACACTGAAGCTTTCTTT.

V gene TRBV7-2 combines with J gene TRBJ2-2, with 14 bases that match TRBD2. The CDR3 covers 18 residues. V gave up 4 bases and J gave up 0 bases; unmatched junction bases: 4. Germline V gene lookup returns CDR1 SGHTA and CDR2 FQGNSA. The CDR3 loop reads CASSYQGLAGANTGELFF. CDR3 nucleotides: TGTGCCAGCAGCTACCAGGGACTAGCGGGGGCGAACACCGGGGAGCTGTTTTTT.

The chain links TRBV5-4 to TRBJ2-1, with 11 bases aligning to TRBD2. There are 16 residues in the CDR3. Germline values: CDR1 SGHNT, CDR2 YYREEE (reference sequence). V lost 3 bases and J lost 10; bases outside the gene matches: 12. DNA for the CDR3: TGTGCCAGCAGCTCCGGTGAACTAGCGGGAGAAGGGGAGCAGTTCTTC. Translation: CASSSGELAGEGEQFF.

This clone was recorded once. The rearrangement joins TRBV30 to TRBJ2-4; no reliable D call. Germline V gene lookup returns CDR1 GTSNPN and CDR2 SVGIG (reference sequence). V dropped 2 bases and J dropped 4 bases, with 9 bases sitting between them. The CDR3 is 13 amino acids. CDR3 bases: TGTGCCTGGAGTAACGCCAGAAAAAACATTCAGTACTTC. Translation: CAWSNARKNIQYF.

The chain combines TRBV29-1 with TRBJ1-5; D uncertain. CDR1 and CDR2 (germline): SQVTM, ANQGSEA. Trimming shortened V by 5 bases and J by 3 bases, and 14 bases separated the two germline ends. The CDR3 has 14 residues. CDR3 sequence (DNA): TGCAGCGTTCGGTTTGGAGGCGACAATCAGCCCCAGCATTTT. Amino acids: CSVRFGGDNQPQHF.

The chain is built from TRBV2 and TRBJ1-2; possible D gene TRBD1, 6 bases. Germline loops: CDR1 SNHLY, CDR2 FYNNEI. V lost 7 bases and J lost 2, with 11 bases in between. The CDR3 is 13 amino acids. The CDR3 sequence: CASMGQGNYGYTF. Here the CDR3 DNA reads TGTGCCAGCATGGGGCAGGGGAACTATGGCTACACCTTC. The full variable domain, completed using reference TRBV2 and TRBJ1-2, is EPEVTQTPSHQVTQMGQEVILRCVPISNHLYFYWYRQILGQKVEFLVSFYNNEISEKSEIFDDQFSVERPDGSNFTLKIRSTKLEDSAMYFCASMGQGNYGYTFGSGTRLTVV.

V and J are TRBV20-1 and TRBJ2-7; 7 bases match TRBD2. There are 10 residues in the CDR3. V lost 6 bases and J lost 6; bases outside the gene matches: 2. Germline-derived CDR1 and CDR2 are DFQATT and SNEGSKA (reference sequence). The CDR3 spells CSAGGFEQYF. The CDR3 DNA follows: TGCAGTGCCGGGGGGTTCGAGCAGTACTTC.

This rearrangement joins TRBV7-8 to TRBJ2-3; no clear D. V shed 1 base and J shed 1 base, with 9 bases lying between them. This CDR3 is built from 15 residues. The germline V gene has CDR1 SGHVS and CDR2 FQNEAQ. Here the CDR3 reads CASSLGGPGTDTQYF. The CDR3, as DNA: TGTGCCAGCAGCTTAGGAGGTCCCGGCACAGATACGCAGTATTTT.

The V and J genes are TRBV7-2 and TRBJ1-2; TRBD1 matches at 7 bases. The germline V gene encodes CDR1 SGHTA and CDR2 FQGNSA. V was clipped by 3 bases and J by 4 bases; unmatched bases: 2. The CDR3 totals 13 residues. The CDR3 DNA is TGTGCCAGCAGCTTGGGACAGTTCTATGGCTACACCTTC. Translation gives CASSLGQFYGYTF.

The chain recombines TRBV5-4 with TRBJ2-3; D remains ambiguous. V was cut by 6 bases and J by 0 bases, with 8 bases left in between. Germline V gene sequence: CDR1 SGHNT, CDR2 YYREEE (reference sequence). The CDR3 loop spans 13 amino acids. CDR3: CASNPTSTDTQYF. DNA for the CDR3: TGTGCCAGCAACCCGACAAGCACAGATACGCAGTATTTT.

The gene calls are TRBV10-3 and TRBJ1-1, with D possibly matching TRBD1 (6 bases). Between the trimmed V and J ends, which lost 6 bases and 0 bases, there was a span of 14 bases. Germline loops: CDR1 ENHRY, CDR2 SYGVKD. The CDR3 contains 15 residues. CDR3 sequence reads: CAIRSRGGVNTEAFF. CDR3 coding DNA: TGTGCCATCAGGAGTAGAGGGGGGGTGAACACTGAAGCTTTCTTT.

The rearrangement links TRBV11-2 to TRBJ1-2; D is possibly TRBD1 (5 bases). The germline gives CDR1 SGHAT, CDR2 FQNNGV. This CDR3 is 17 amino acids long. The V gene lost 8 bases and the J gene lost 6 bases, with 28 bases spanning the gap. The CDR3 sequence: CASSAIGREPLRDGYTF. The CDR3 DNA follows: TGTGCCAGCTCAGCTATAGGCAGGGAACCTCTCCGCGATGGCTACACCTTC.

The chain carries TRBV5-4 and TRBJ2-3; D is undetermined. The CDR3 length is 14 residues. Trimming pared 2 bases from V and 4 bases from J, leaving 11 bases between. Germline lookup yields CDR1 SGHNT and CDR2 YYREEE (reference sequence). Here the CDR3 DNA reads TGTGCCAGCAGCTTACGTGGGCTCCCAGATACGCAGTATTTT. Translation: CASSLRGLPDTQYF.

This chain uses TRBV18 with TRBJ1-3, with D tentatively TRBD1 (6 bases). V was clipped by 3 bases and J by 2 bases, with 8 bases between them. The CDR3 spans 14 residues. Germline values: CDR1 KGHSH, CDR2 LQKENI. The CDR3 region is CASSPNRAGNTIYF. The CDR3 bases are TGTGCCAGCTCACCGAACAGGGCTGGAAACACCATATATTTT.

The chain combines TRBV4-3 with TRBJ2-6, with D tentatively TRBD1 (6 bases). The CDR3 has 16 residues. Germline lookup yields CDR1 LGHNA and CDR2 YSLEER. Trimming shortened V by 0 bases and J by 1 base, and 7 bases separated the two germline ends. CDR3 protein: CASSQEQGSGANVLTF. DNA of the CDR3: TGCGCCAGCAGCCAAGAACAGGGATCTGGGGCCAACGTCCTGACTTTC.

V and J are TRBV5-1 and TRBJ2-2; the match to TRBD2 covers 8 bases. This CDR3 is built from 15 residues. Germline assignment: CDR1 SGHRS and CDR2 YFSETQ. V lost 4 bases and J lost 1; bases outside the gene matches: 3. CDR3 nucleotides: TGCGCCAGCAGCCCAAGCGGGGGGAACACCGGGGAGCTGTTTTTT. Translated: CASSPSGGNTGELFF.

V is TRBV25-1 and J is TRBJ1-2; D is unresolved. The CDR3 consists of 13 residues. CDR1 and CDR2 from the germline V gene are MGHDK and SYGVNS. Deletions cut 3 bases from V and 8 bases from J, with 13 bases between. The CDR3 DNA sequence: TGTGCCAGCAGTGATCGGCAGGTCGGCGGCTACACCTTC. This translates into CASSDRQVGGYTF.

For the CDR3, the DNA is TGTGCCAGCAGCTGGGGACATTCTTACGAGCAGTACTTC. Translating gives CASSWGHSYEQYF. The chain combines TRBV13 with TRBJ2-7, with D tentatively TRBD1 (6 bases). Trimming removed 4 bases from V and 4 bases from J, with 11 bases in between. This CDR3 region has 13 residues. The germline V gene encodes CDR1 PRHDT and CDR2 FYEKMQ (reference sequence). The full variable domain, completed using reference TRBV13 and TRBJ2-7, is AAGVIQSPRHLIKEKRETATLKCYPIPRHDTVYWYQQGPGQDPQFLISFYEKMQSDKGSIPDRFSAQQFSDYHSELNMSSLELGDSALYFCASSWGHSYEQYFGPGTRLTVT.